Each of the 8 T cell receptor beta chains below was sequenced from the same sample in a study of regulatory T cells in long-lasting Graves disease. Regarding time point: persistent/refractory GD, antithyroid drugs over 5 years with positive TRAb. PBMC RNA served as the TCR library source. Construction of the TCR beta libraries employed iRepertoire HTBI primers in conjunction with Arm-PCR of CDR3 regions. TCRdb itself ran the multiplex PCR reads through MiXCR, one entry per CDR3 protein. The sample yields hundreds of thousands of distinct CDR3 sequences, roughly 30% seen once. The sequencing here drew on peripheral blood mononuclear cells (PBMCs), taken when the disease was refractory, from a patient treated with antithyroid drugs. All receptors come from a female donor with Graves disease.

As DNA, the CDR3 is TGCAGTGCTAGTGACCCCGGGACAGGGAATGAAAAACTGTTTTTT. Its protein product is CSASDPGTGNEKLFF. The V gene is TRBV20-1, the J gene TRBJ1-4; 9 bases fit TRBD1. The V segment lost 3 bases and the J segment 5 bases; nucleotides outside the gene matches: 7. CDR3 length: 15 amino acids. Per germline, CDR1 DFQATT and CDR2 SNEGSKA (reference sequence).

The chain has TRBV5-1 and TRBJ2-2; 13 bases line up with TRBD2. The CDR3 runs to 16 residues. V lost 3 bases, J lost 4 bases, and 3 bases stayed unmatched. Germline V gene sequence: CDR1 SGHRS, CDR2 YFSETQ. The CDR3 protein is CASSSTSGRTTGELFF. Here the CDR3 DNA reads TGCGCCAGCAGCTCGACTAGCGGGAGGACCACCGGGGAGCTGTTTTTT.

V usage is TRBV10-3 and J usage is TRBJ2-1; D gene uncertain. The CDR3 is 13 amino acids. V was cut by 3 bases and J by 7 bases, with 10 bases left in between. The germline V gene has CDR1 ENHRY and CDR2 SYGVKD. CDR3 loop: CAISDKTRNEQFF. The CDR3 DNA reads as TGTGCCATCAGTGACAAAACGAGGAATGAGCAGTTCTTC.

CDR3 amino acids: CSVVSPGLATYNEQFF. The CDR3 region has the DNA TGCAGCGTTGTTTCCCCGGGACTAGCGACCTACAATGAGCAGTTCTTC. The chain uses TRBV29-1 and TRBJ2-1; 10 bases are a match to TRBD2. Germline V gives CDR1 SQVTM, CDR2 ANQGSEA. The J segment lost 2 bases and the V segment lost 4 bases, leaving 8 bases of the junction unmatched. The CDR3 runs to 16 residues.

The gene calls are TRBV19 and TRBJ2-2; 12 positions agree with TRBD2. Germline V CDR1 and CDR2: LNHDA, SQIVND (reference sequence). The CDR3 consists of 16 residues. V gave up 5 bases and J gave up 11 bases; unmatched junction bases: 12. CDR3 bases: TGTGCCAGTAGTCATCGTCGGACTAGCGGGAATGAAGAGCTGTTTTTT. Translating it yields CASSHRRTSGNEELFF. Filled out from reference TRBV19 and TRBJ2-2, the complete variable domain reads DGGITQSPKYLFRKEGQNVTLSCEQNLNHDAMYWYRQDPGQGLRLIYYSQIVNDFQKGDIAEGYSVSREKKESFPLTVTSAQKNPTAFYLCASSHRRTSGNEELFFGEGSRLTVL.

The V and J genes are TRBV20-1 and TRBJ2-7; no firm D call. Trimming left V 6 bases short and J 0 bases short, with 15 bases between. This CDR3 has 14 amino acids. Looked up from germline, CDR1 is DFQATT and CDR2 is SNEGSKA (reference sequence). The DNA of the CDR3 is TGCAGTGCCTTAAAGGACGCCAACTCCTACGAGCAGTACTTC. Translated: CSALKDANSYEQYF.

In DNA form, the CDR3 reads TGCAGTGCGAGGGACAGGCATCGAAACACCATATATTTT. It codes for CSARDRHRNTIYF. This chain connects TRBV20-1 to TRBJ1-3; 8 bases align to TRBD1. The CDR3 length is 13 residues. Germline V lookup: CDR1 DFQATT, CDR2 SNEGSKA (reference sequence). J gave up 5 bases and V 6 bases, and 6 bases lay outside the gene matches.

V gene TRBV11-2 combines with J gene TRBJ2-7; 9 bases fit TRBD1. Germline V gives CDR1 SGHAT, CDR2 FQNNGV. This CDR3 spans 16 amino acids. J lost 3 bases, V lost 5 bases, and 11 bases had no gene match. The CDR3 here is CASSRLSGTGNYEQYF. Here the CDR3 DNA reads TGTGCCAGCAGCCGTCTGTCCGGGACAGGGAACTACGAGCAGTACTTC.